This T cell receptor beta chain was sequenced for a study of shared clonotypes between healthy human individuals. Background on the study: Used for every donor were three CD4 naive, three CD4 memory, two CD8 naive and one CD8 memory plate.

About this clone itself: The antigen remains undetermined.

The authors divided CD4+ cells into CD45RA+ naive and CD45RA-negative memory subsets. The CDR3 spans 15 residues. Germline V gene data show CDR1 as GTSNPN and CDR2 as SVGIG (reference sequence). V was shortened by 0 bases and J by 4 bases, with 15 bases between the two germline ends. General study points: Tissues were not sampled, only blood, and their repertoires likely differ.

Under the authors' procedure: For the immunoSEQ data, sequences were junction-only without quality scores, so filtering differed. The assay was immunoSEQ multiplex PCR, and TCRdb's table has in-frame clones only and misses some. The V and J calls and clone size were taken over from that table, and D and trimming were inferred from the DNA. The table records over a million clones, roughly 98% of them present only once. The receptor's source is a young man in good health. The chain is built from TRBV30 and TRBJ1-2; D remains ambiguous. What was sequenced was naive CD4+ T cells sorted from blood. Indicated subset: CD45RA+ positively selected. For the CDR3, the DNA is TGTGCCTGGAGTGTACAGAGAGTTCTTATCTATGGCTACACCTTC. This codes for CAWSVQRVLIYGYTF. Together with reference TRBV30 and TRBJ1-2, the CDR3 gives the full variable domain: SQTIHQWPATLVQPVGSPLSLECTVEGTSNPNLYWYRQAAGRGLQLLFYSVGIGQISSEVPQNLSASRPQDRQFILSSKKLLLSDSGFYLCAWSVQRVLIYGYTFGSGTRLTVV.